Listed below are T cell receptor beta chains from one sample, sequenced in a study of blood T cell repertoires in COVID-19. The table came from immunoSEQ multiplex PCR; TCRdb's copy has only in-frame clones and leaves some out. The sample has just over 250,000 clones, 87% seen once. The sequenced sample was peripheral blood. Source of these receptors: a woman aged 50 to 60 with acute or convalescent COVID-19. Both conserved end residues are part of each CDR3. A D gene is named only where the DNA matches it firmly. Only some rows state a clone size, as once, few, many or a class for expanded clones.

size: .
J: TRBJ1-2
V: TRBV5-4
D: TRBD1
DNA: TGTGCCAGCAGCTTCCCGCGGGACAGGTCGGATGGCTACACCTTC
CDR3: CASSFPRDRSDGYTF

size: .
J: TRBJ1-1
V: TRBV27
D: TRBD1
DNA: TGTGCCAGCAGTTCCATCCGGGACAGGGAAGCTTTCTTT
CDR3: CASSSIRDREAFF

size: .
J: TRBJ1-5
V: TRBV2
D: TRBD1
DNA: TGTGCCAGCAGTGAGGGACAGGGGGGGACTCAGCCCCAGCATTTT
CDR3: CASSEGQGGTQPQHF

size: .
J: TRBJ2-7
V: TRBV4-2
D: .
DNA: TGTGCCAGGACCGGCGGCGTTTGCGAGCAGTACTTC
CDR3: CARTGGVCEQYF

size: .
J: TRBJ1-3
V: TRBV5-1
D: TRBD1
DNA: TGCGCCAGCAGCTTGGGACAGGGCTTCGCTGGAAACACCATATATTTT
CDR3: CASSLGQGFAGNTIYF

size: .
J: TRBJ2-7
V: TRBV11-2
D: .
DNA: TGTGCCAGCAGCTTCCGGGAGCAGTACTTC
CDR3: CASSFREQYF

size: once
J: TRBJ1-5
V: TRBV12-3/TRBV12-4
D: .
DNA: TGTGCCAGCAGTTTATCGGCACGGGGAGTTTCGTTT
CDR3: CASSLSARGVSF

size: .
J: TRBJ1-2
V: TRBV10-3
D: .
DNA: TGTGCCATCAGTGAGAGAGACAGAGGCTATGGCTACACCTTC
CDR3: CAISERDRGYGYTF

size: .
J: TRBJ2-3
V: TRBV5-1
D: TRBD2
DNA: TGCGCCAGCAGCTTACGGACTAGCGGGAATTCAGATACGCAGTATTTT
CDR3: CASSLRTSGNSDTQYF

size: .
J: TRBJ1-6
V: TRBV2
D: .
DNA: TGTGCCAGCAACATCCGGGGGTTCAATTCACCCCTCCACTTT
CDR3: CASNIRGFNSPLHF

size: .
J: TRBJ2-2
V: TRBV5-6
D: .
DNA: TGTGCCAGCAGCCCACCTGACAGGGGAAGTGCGGGAGTGACCGGGGAGCTGTTTTTT
CDR3: CASSPPDRGSAGVTGELFF

size: .
J: TRBJ1-5
V: TRBV12-3/TRBV12-4
D: .
DNA: TGTGCCACGGGGAGCAATCAGCCCCAGCATTTT
CDR3: CATGSNQPQHF

size: .
J: TRBJ1-2
V: TRBV30
D: TRBD1
DNA: TGTGCCTGGACCCGGACAGGGCCAGGCTACACCTTC
CDR3: CAWTRTGPGYTF

size: .
J: TRBJ1-5
V: TRBV4-1
D: TRBD1
DNA: TGCGCCAGCAGCCAAGAGGTAACAGGGGCTAATCAGCCCCAGCATTTT
CDR3: CASSQEVTGANQPQHF

size: .
J: TRBJ1-2
V: TRBV3-1/TRBV3-2
D: .
DNA: TGTGCCAGCAGCCAAGGCCCTGCTGCGCGGGGCTACACCTTC
CDR3: CASSQGPAARGYTF

size: .
J: TRBJ2-5
V: TRBV20-1
D: TRBD1
DNA: TGCAGTGCAAACAGGGGAGAGACCCAGTACTTC
CDR3: CSANRGETQYF

size: .
J: TRBJ1-4
V: TRBV5-1
D: .
DNA: TGCGCCAGCAGCCTTACGACTGCAACTAATGAAAAACTGTTTTTT
CDR3: CASSLTTATNEKLFF